The sequence of this T cell receptor beta chain was determined in a study of T cell repertoires in cytomegalovirus infection. Study information: Evidence of both CMV infection and a matching HLA type came from public TCR beta signatures.

Details on this clonotype: Its target is unknown.

The germline V and J ends were trimmed by 3 bases and 7 bases, with 10 bases remaining between them. This CDR3 spans 14 amino acids. From the reads, TCRdb called clonotypes with MiXCR, one entry per CDR3 protein. The sample has about 450,000 distinct CDR3 sequences; 25% to 40% are singletons. Points from the study as a whole: Clonotypes of TCR beta that were HLA-C-restricted and CMV-specific dominated the ex vivo response.

The source material was PBMCs. This receptor was taken from a human donor in good health (CMV status not recorded). Some clones in this sample may be carry-over from other donors' samples. J is TRBJ1-6 and V is TRBV12-3 or TRBV12-4; D might be TRBD1 (5 bases). The CDR3 bases are TGTGCCAGCAGTTTCCCGGGACGGAATTCACCCCTCCACTTT. This encodes CASSFPGRNSPLHF.